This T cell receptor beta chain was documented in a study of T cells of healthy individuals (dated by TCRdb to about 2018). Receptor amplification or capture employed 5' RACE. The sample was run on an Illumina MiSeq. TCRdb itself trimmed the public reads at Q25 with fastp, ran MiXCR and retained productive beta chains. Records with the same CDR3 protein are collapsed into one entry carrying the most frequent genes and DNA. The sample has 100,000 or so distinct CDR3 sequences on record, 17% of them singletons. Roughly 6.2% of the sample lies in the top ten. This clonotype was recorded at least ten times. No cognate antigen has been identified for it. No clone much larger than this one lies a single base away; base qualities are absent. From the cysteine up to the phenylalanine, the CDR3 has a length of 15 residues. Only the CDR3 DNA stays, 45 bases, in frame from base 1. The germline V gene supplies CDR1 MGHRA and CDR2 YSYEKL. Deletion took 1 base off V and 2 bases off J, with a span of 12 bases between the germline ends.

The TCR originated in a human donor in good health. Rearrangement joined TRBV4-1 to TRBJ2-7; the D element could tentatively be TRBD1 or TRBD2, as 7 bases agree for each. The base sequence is TGCGCCAGCAGCCAAGGGGGGAGGGGGCCCTACGAGCAGTACTTC. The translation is CASSQGGRGPYEQYF.